What follows are 15 T cell receptor beta chains derived from one specimen sequenced in a study of shared clonotypes between healthy human individuals. The repertoire was sequenced with immunoSEQ multiplex PCR; TCRdb's copy has only in-frame clones and lacks some. Here the sample spans approximately 1,500,000 clones, roughly 96% being singletons. The source material was naive CD4+ T cells sorted from blood. Subset meaning: CD45RA+ positively selected. Receptor source: a man under 40 in good health.

The J gene is TRBJ1-5, the V gene TRBV7-2; no clear D. Trimming shortened V by 1 base and J by 7 bases, and 8 bases separated the two germline ends. Germline V lookup: CDR1 SGHTA, CDR2 FQGNSA. The CDR3 spans 13 residues. The CDR3 spells CASSLDLEQPQHF. In DNA, the CDR3 is TGTGCCAGCAGCTTAGATTTGGAGCAGCCCCAGCATTTT.

V and J are TRBV5-5 and TRBJ2-3, with a tentative D call TRBD2 (6 bases). The CDR3 length is 16 residues. V was trimmed by 2 bases and J by 1 base, leaving 14 bases between them. The germline V gene encodes CDR1 SGHKS and CDR2 YYEKEE (reference sequence). The CDR3 reads CASSFYSGSGTDTQYF. The CDR3 coding sequence is TGTGCCAGCAGCTTTTACTCCGGGAGCGGCACAGATACGCAGTATTTT.

The CDR3: CSVGGRSTYGYTF. The DNA for the CDR3 is TGCAGCGTTGGGGGCCGGTCAACCTATGGCTACACCTTC. The chain combines TRBV29-1 with TRBJ1-2; D may be TRBD1 (5 bases). V lost 4 bases and J 4 bases, leaving 13 bases between the germline ends. The V gene's germline CDR1 is SQVTM and CDR2 ANQGSEA. The CDR3 runs to 13 residues. Looking up the rest from reference TRBV29-1 and TRBJ1-2 gives the full variable domain: SAVISQKPSRDICQRGTSLTIQCQVDSQVTMMFWYRQQPGQSLTLIATANQGSEATYESGFVIDKFPISRPNLTFSTLTVSNMSPEDSSIYLCSVGGRSTYGYTFGSGTRLTVV.

The V gene is TRBV28, the J gene TRBJ1-3; TRBD1 is a possible D gene (5 bases). The CDR3 loop spans 14 amino acids. V was pared by 9 bases and J by 4 bases, with 16 bases between. Looked up from germline, CDR1 is MDHEN and CDR2 is SYDVKM. DNA of the CDR3: TGTGCCAGTGGGGGAAATGTCTGGGGAAACACCATATATTTT. Protein: CASGGNVWGNTIYF.

The V gene is TRBV2, the J gene TRBJ1-4, with D possibly matching TRBD1 (6 bases). Germline V gives CDR1 SNHLY, CDR2 FYNNEI. This CDR3 spans 13 amino acids. V was cut by 6 bases and J by 6 bases, with 11 bases left in between. The CDR3, as DNA: TGTGCCAGCAGAGCAGGGGTCGATGAAAAACTGTTTTTT. It is translated as CASRAGVDEKLFF. Together with reference TRBV2 and TRBJ1-4, the CDR3 gives the full variable domain: EPEVTQTPSHQVTQMGQEVILRCVPISNHLYFYWYRQILGQKVEFLVSFYNNEISEKSEIFDDQFSVERPDGSNFTLKIRSTKLEDSAMYFCASRAGVDEKLFFGSGTQLSVL.

The chain joins TRBV10-3 to TRBJ2-1, with 11 bases matching TRBD2. The junction had 8 bases not matched to a gene; V was cut back by 6 bases and J by 7 bases. The CDR3 totals 15 residues. The germline CDR1 and CDR2 sequences are ENHRY and SYGVKD. The CDR3 DNA follows: TGTGCCATCAGCCCTGAACTAGCGGGAGCAAATGAGCAGTTCTTC. Amino acid sequence: CAISPELAGANEQFF.

V and J are TRBV19 and TRBJ1-4, with D unresolved. V lost 5 bases and J lost 0, with 16 bases in between. Germline V lookup: CDR1 LNHDA, CDR2 SQIVND (reference sequence). The CDR3 totals 17 residues. CDR3 region: CASSGRRRTATNEKLFF. Written as DNA, the CDR3 is TGTGCCAGTAGTGGAAGACGGAGAACTGCAACTAATGAAAAACTGTTTTTT.

This chain joins TRBV9 and TRBJ2-5; no definite D call. V lost 2 bases and J lost 5, with 16 bases in between. This CDR3 contains 15 residues. Per germline, CDR1 SGDLS and CDR2 YYNGEE. CDR3 sequence (DNA): TGTGCCAGCAGCGTGTCGGAGACGGTCTGGGAGACCCAGTACTTC. Protein sequence: CASSVSETVWETQYF.

This chain joins TRBV4-3 and TRBJ1-3, with 9 bases that match TRBD1. The CDR3 length is 16 residues. With 4 bases clipped from V and 4 bases from J, the junction kept 8 bases outside the gene matches. Per the germline V gene, CDR1 is LGHNA and CDR2 is YSLEER. The CDR3 protein is CASSPQDRGKGNTIYF. The CDR3 DNA follows: TGCGCCAGCAGCCCGCAGGACAGGGGAAAGGGAAACACCATATATTTT.

The chain joins TRBV30 to TRBJ1-4; 9 bases are a match to TRBD1. J gave up 5 bases and V 3 bases, and 4 bases lay outside the gene matches. The CDR3 covers 14 residues. Germline-derived CDR1 and CDR2 are GTSNPN and SVGIG (reference sequence). The chain's CDR3 is CAWRVTGGNEKLFF. DNA for the CDR3: TGTGCCTGGAGGGTGACAGGGGGAAATGAAAAACTGTTTTTT.

The V and J genes are TRBV2 and TRBJ2-4, with D perhaps matching TRBD1 or TRBD2 (5 bases each). The CDR3 length is 17 residues. Deletions cut 5 bases from V and 1 base from J, with 18 bases between. Germline loops: CDR1 SNHLY, CDR2 FYNNEI. CDR3: CASSFLGDGTAKNIQYF. The CDR3 DNA sequence: TGTGCCAGCAGTTTCTTAGGGGACGGGACGGCCAAAAACATTCAGTACTTC.

As regards this clone: The junction differs from germline at one of its ends, possibly a read error. This chain connects TRBV7-9 to TRBJ2-7, with TRBD2 matching over 8 bases. There are 14 residues in the CDR3. CDR1 SEHNR and CDR2 FQNEAQ come from the germline V gene (reference sequence). The CDR3: CASSIAGTTYEQYF. DNA for the CDR3: TGTGCCAGCAGCATAGCGGGAACCACCTACGAGCAGTACTTC.

The genes are TRBV15 and TRBJ2-7, with TRBD1 matching over 9 bases. Losses at the gene ends were 3 bases for V and 5 bases for J; bases not matched to a gene: 8. CDR1 and CDR2 from the germline V gene are LNHNV and YYDKDF (reference sequence). The CDR3 covers 15 residues. The CDR3 nucleotides are TGTGCCACCAGCAGCTTGGGACAGGGTGTACACGAGCAGTACTTC. This sequence encodes CATSSLGQGVHEQYF.

This clone is a singleton in its sample. The chain joins TRBV18 to TRBJ1-1; D is unresolved. V was pared by 5 bases and J by 5 bases, with 18 bases between. The CDR3 runs to 15 residues. The V gene's germline CDR1 is KGHSH and CDR2 LQKENI. The CDR3 loop reads CASSARSEVRTEAFF. CDR3 nucleotides: TGTGCCAGCTCAGCACGAAGCGAGGTTAGAACTGAAGCTTTCTTT.

The chain links TRBV5-6 to TRBJ1-1; 9 bases align to TRBD1. The trim removed 0 bases at V and 5 bases at J, leaving 5 bases unmatched. Germline lookup yields CDR1 SGHDT and CDR2 YYEEEE. The CDR3 length is 15 residues. CDR3 protein: CASSLGGQGRTEAFF. The CDR3 nucleotides are TGTGCCAGCAGCTTGGGTGGACAGGGGCGAACTGAAGCTTTCTTT.